A selection of T cell receptor beta chains follows, all from one sample in a study of blood T cell repertoires in COVID-19. Repertoires were generated with immunoSEQ multiplex PCR, while TCRdb's copy carries only in-frame clones and drops some. The data show about 87,000 clones, about 85% seen once. Sequenced sample: peripheral blood. Receptors originate from a woman in her seventies with acute or convalescent COVID-19. CDR3s include the opening cysteine and the closing phenylalanine or tryptophan. D genes are given only for firm matches. Size tells how often a clone was seen (once, few, many) or the class of an expanded clone, and some rows leave it out.

TRBV7-9,TRBJ1-3,.,TRBD1,TGTGCCATTTCGCGAGACAGGGCCTCTGGAAACACCATATATTTT,CAISRDRASGNTIYF
TRBV30,TRBJ1-1,once,.,TGTGCCTGGAGTGTGGGCAGCGGCACTGAAGCTTTCTTT,CAWSVGSGTEAFF
TRBV4-1,TRBJ1-5,.,.,TGCGCCAGCAGTCCCGGACATTCGGATCAGCCCCAGCATTTT,CASSPGHSDQPQHF
TRBV28,TRBJ1-2,.,TRBD1,TGTGCCAGCAGTTTTTTGGGACAGGAATTCTATGGCTACACCTTC,CASSFLGQEFYGYTF
TRBV4-1,TRBJ1-4,few,TRBD1,TGCGCCAGCAGCCTGCCCCTTGGGGACAGGGTAGGGTTTTCACCTAATGAAAAACTGTTTTTT,CASSLPLGDRVGFSPNEKLFF
TRBV10-3,TRBJ1-5,few,TRBD1,TGTGCCATCAGTCCATGGGGACAGTTTAGCAATCAGCCCCAGCATTTT,CAISPWGQFSNQPQHF
TRBV7-8,TRBJ1-2,.,.,TGTGCCAGCAGCCCACTCGGGGAGGAGGGCTACACCTTC,CASSPLGEEGYTF
TRBV3-1/TRBV3-2,TRBJ1-2,.,.,TGTGCCAGTAAACAGACAGACAACTATGGCTACACCTTC,CASKQTDNYGYTF
TRBV4-1,TRBJ2-3,.,.,TGCGCCAGCAGCCAACCCGCCCGGACAGATACGCAGTATTTT,CASSQPARTDTQYF
TRBV25-1,TRBJ2-7,.,.,TGTGCCAGCAGTGAACCCCCGGGCAGGGGGGTGTCCTACGAGCAGTACTTC,CASSEPPGRGVSYEQYF
TRBV18,TRBJ2-3,.,TRBD2,TGTGCCAGCTCACCGGCCGGGGGACTAGCGGGGTCGGATACGCAGTATTTT,CASSPAGGLAGSDTQYF
TRBV19,TRBJ2-1,.,TRBD2,TGTGCCAGTAATGGAAGGCGGGGGGCAGCCTACAATGAGCAGTTCTTC,CASNGRRGAAYNEQFF
TRBV7-9,TRBJ1-2,.,.,TGTGCCAGCAGCCCAGGGATTTATGGCTACACCTTC,CASSPGIYGYTF
TRBV6-5,TRBJ1-4,.,.,TGTGCCAGCAGTTACTCGACGGGGGGCAATGAAAAACTGTTTTTT,CASSYSTGGNEKLFF
TRBV9,TRBJ2-5,.,.,TGTGCCAGCAGCGTAGGGGAGTCAGGGGGGTACCAAGAGACCCAGTACTTC,CASSVGESGGYQETQYF
TRBV19,TRBJ2-2,.,.,TGTGCCAGTAGTATAGCTCCCCGGAGCGTCGCCGGGGAGCTGTTTTTT,CASSIAPRSVAGELFF
TRBV28,TRBJ1-6,.,TRBD1,TGTGCCAGCACCCGAGGGGACAGAGATAATTCACCCCTCCACTTT,CASTRGDRDNSPLHF
TRBV29-1,TRBJ2-7,.,.,TGCAGCGTGGGGACAGAGCAGTACTTC,CSVGTEQYF
TRBV9,TRBJ2-5,.,.,TGTGCCAGCAGCGTAGAAGCGGTGCTCCAAGAGACCCAGTACTTC,CASSVEAVLQETQYF
TRBV5-1,TRBJ1-3,.,.,TGCGCCAGCAGCTTGGAGTCAGGGACACTTTCCTCTGGAAACACCATATATTTT,CASSLESGTLSSGNTIYF
TRBV10-1,TRBJ2-5,.,.,TGCGCCAGCAGTGAGTCAAGGGGGCAAGAGACCCAGTACTTC,CASSESRGQETQYF
TRBV4-1,TRBJ2-3,.,.,TGCGCCAGCAGCCAAGAACTGGACACGGGAGTGGATACGCAGTATTTT,CASSQELDTGVDTQYF
TRBV24-1,TRBJ2-2,.,.,TGTGCCACCAGTGGGGCAGATAACACCGGGGAGCTGTTTTTT,CATSGADNTGELFF
TRBV11-2,TRBJ1-3,.,.,TGTGCCAGCAGCTTAGCGGAGGGAAACACCATATATTTT,CASSLAEGNTIYF
TRBV27,TRBJ2-7,few,.,TGTGCCAGCAGTTTACGTGTAGAAGCCTACGAGCAGTACTTC,CASSLRVEAYEQYF
TRBV7-2,TRBJ2-1,.,TRBD1,TGTGCCAGCAGCCCCCTGGGGGGACAGGGACGGAATGAGCAGTTCTTC,CASSPLGGQGRNEQFF
TRBV5-6,TRBJ2-5,.,TRBD1,TGTGCCAGCAGCTCGACAGGGTCGCAAGAGACCCAGTACTTC,CASSSTGSQETQYF
TRBV15,TRBJ2-7,.,TRBD1,TGTGCCACCAGCAGAGGGACAGGGAGCTCCTACGAGCAGTACTTC,CATSRGTGSSYEQYF
TRBV5-1,TRBJ1-3,.,.,TGCGCCAGCAGCTGGACAACAGGGTTCTCTGGAAACACCATATATTTT,CASSWTTGFSGNTIYF
TRBV11-2,TRBJ2-5,once,.,TGTGCCAGCAGCCCCTTCCTTAGCCGGGGTGGCGACCAAGAGACCCAGTACTTC,CASSPFLSRGGDQETQYF
TRBV5-1,TRBJ1-1,.,TRBD1,TGCGCCAGCAGCCCCGGACAGGGAAGGACTGAAGCTTTCTTT,CASSPGQGRTEAFF
TRBV7-3,TRBJ1-1,.,.,TGTGCCAGCAGCGTACAGGAGCACACTGAAGCTTTCTTT,CASSVQEHTEAFF